This T cell receptor beta chain was profiled in a study of blood T cell repertoires in COVID-19. In the original analysis: For nucleated cells, counts were estimated from reference gene primer amplification. The data were produced by immunoSEQ multiplex PCR, yet TCRdb's version contains in-frame clones alone and is incomplete. V and J calls and clone size are copied from that table; D and trimming were computed from the DNA. This table has 75,000 to 100,000 clones, around nine tenths appearing once. The trim removed 5 bases at V and 6 bases at J, leaving 6 bases unmatched. The length of the CDR3 is 14 residues. From germline, CDR1 is SGHTA and CDR2 FQGNSA.

The sample consisted of peripheral blood. V usage is TRBV7-2 and J usage is TRBJ1-5; TRBD1 aligns across 8 bases. The clonotype comes from a human donor in a cohort sampled during active COVID-19. The CDR3 DNA sequence: TGTGCCAGCAGCCAGGACAGGGCGACTCAGCCCCAGCATTTT. This sequence encodes CASSQDRATQPQHF.